One and the same sample provided the 17 T cell receptor beta chains below, sequenced in a study of response to subunit inactivated influenza vaccine. MiXCR was run by TCRdb on the RT-PCR reads, yielding one entry per CDR3 protein. The data hold 300,000 to 350,000 distinct CDR3 sequences, with around 20% observed a single time. The sequenced sample was PBMCs from blood, obtained less than 22 months after vaccination. These receptor sequences come from a man aged 50-75 years who received an inactivated influenza vaccine.

This clonotype was found a few times. The V gene is TRBV29-1, the J gene TRBJ2-5; tentatively, D is TRBD2 (6 bases). Germline CDR1 and CDR2: SQVTM and ANQGSEA. The V end was cut by 6 bases, the J end by 3 bases, with 11 bases between. There are 12 residues in the CDR3. The CDR3 spells CSVRLVEETQYF. The CDR3, as DNA: TGCAGCGTACGACTAGTGGAAGAGACCCAGTACTTC.

The gene calls are TRBV18 and TRBJ1-4, with a tentative D call TRBD1 (6 bases). Germline V gives CDR1 KGHSH, CDR2 LQKENI. This CDR3 has 13 residues. V lost 6 bases to trimming and J lost 5 bases, with 10 bases between them. The CDR3 sequence: CASSNRENEKLFF. DNA for the CDR3: TGTGCCAGCTCCAACAGGGAAAATGAAAAACTGTTTTTT.

V and J are TRBV27 and TRBJ1-2; unclear D gene. The CDR3 contains 13 residues. Trimming left V 6 bases short and J 4 bases short, with 12 bases between. Germline loops: CDR1 MNHEY, CDR2 SMNVEV (reference sequence). The CDR3 DNA is TGTGCCAGCAGCCTAGACTCCCTCTATGGCTACACCTTC. Protein sequence: CASSLDSLYGYTF.

The chain links TRBV20-1 to TRBJ2-7, with 9 bases that match TRBD1. V shed 0 bases and J 3 bases; nucleotides not matched to a gene: 3. Germline V gene data show CDR1 as DFQATT and CDR2 as SNEGSKA (reference sequence). The CDR3 is 14 residues long. The DNA for the CDR3 is TGCAGTGCTAGAGATCAGGGACAGGGCTACGAGCAGTACTTC. Translation gives CSARDQGQGYEQYF.

Details on this clonotype: A read error may account for a junction end that differs from germline. The V gene is TRBV3-1, the J gene TRBJ1-2; 9 bases match TRBD1. Germline V gene lookup returns CDR1 LGHDT and CDR2 YNNKEL (reference sequence). This CDR3 is built from 17 residues. The chain's CDR3 is CACSQEFHRGLYGGYTF. DNA of the CDR3: TGTGCCTGCAGCCAAGAGTTCCACAGGGGGCTGTATGGTGGCTACACCTTC.

This clonotype was seen at least ten times. CDR3 protein: CASSEFPNTGELFF. The CDR3 region has the DNA TGTGCCAGCAGTGAGTTTCCGAACACCGGGGAGCTGTTTTTT. The genes are TRBV2 and TRBJ2-2; D gene unclear. The CDR3 spans 14 residues. The germline V and J ends were trimmed by 3 bases and 0 bases, with 5 bases remaining between them. Germline lookup yields CDR1 SNHLY and CDR2 FYNNEI.

This chain links TRBV10-3 with TRBJ1-1, with 8 bases aligning to TRBD1. The V gene's germline CDR1 is ENHRY and CDR2 SYGVKD. V lost 3 bases to trimming and J lost 0 bases; unmatched junction nucleotides: 6. This CDR3 spans 16 amino acids. The CDR3 region has the DNA TGTGCCATCAGTGACGGGACAGGAGTCATGAACACTGAAGCTTTCTTT. It translates to CAISDGTGVMNTEAFF.

This chain connects TRBV12-3 or TRBV12-4 to TRBJ1-5; TRBD1 agrees at 8 bases. J lost 1 base, V lost 1 base, and 3 bases had no gene match. This CDR3 contains 16 residues. The CDR3, as DNA: TGTGCCAGCAGTTTAGGGGACAGGTTGAGCAATCAGCCCCAGCATTTT. This gives the protein CASSLGDRLSNQPQHF.

This chain links TRBV29-1 with TRBJ2-5, with 10 nucleotides matching TRBD2. Trimming removed 6 bases from V and 5 bases from J; junction bases left unmatched: 6. CDR1 is SQVTM, CDR2 ANQGSEA, per germline. The CDR3 has 13 residues. CDR3 in DNA: TGCAGCGTGGCTAGCGGGAGTTCGGAGACCCAGTACTTC. Its translation: CSVASGSSETQYF.

This clonotype was detected many times. The chain joins TRBV12-3 or TRBV12-4 to TRBJ1-5; 8 bases are a match to TRBD1. Unmatched junction bases numbered 8, after V lost 4 bases and J lost 6 bases. The CDR3 runs to 15 residues. In nucleotides, the CDR3 is TGTGCCAGCAGTTGGCAGGGGGCGGGGGGTCAGCCCCAGCATTTT. It encodes CASSWQGAGGQPQHF.

This clonotype appeared a few times. This chain links TRBV20-1 with TRBJ2-2; possibly TRBD2 for D (6 bases). CDR3 length: 15 amino acids. Trimming removed 3 bases from V and 1 base from J, with 12 bases in between. Germline CDR1 and CDR2: DFQATT and SNEGSKA (reference sequence). CDR3 DNA: TGCAGTGCTAGTCCTCCTAGCGAGAACACCGGGGAGCTGTTTTTT. It encodes CSASPPSENTGELFF.

The chain recombines TRBV18 with TRBJ1-3; D remains ambiguous. V lost 3 bases to trimming and J lost 3 bases, with 6 bases between them. The CDR3 totals 13 residues. Per germline, CDR1 KGHSH and CDR2 LQKENI. The CDR3 DNA is TGTGCCAGCTCACCGAGACTTGGAAACACCATATATTTT. Its translation: CASSPRLGNTIYF. The full variable domain, rest sourced from reference TRBV18 and TRBJ1-3, is NAGVMQNPRHLVRRRGQEARLRCSPMKGHSHVYWYRQLPEEGLKFMVYLQKENIIDESGMPKERFSAEFPKEGPSILRIQQVVRGDSAAYFCASSPRLGNTIYFGEGSWLTVV.

The chain carries TRBV25-1 and TRBJ2-1; 10 nucleotides agree with TRBD2. The germline V gene encodes CDR1 MGHDK and CDR2 SYGVNS. The length of the CDR3 is 21 residues. With 1 base clipped from V and 7 bases from J, the junction kept 22 bases outside the gene matches. CDR3 sequence reads: CASSEFKGISSGRFSLNEQFF. CDR3 bases: TGTGCCAGCAGTGAATTTAAAGGGATCAGTAGCGGGAGGTTCTCTCTTAATGAGCAGTTCTTC.

This clonotype was seen more than once but under ten times. V and J are TRBV6-5 and TRBJ1-1; possibly TRBD1 for D (6 bases). This CDR3 contains 14 residues. Per germline, CDR1 MNHEY and CDR2 SVGAGI. V was cut by 2 bases and J by 5 bases, with 12 bases left in between. CDR3 sequence: CASSYMGGETEAFF. The CDR3 coding sequence is TGTGCCAGCAGTTACATGGGGGGCGAAACTGAAGCTTTCTTT.

The rearrangement joins TRBV7-9 to TRBJ2-3; D is ambiguous. In germline, CDR1 is SEHNR, CDR2 FQNEAQ (reference sequence). V was clipped by 6 bases and J by 2 bases, with 18 bases between them. The CDR3 covers 16 residues. This CDR3 reads CASRILQDYLTDTQYF. CDR3 DNA: TGTGCCAGCAGGATACTGCAGGATTATCTCACAGATACGCAGTATTTT.

This clonotype was detected ten times or more. The chain carries TRBV11-2 and TRBJ2-2; D is undetermined. The CDR3 consists of 14 residues. V was pared by 5 bases and J by 1 base, with 8 bases between. The V gene's germline CDR1 is SGHAT and CDR2 FQNNGV. CDR3 DNA: TGTGCCAGCAGCCCATACAGGAACACCGGGGAGCTGTTTTTT. This encodes CASSPYRNTGELFF.

Many counts were recorded for this clonotype. The chain carries TRBV5-1 and TRBJ1-5, with no clear D. CDR3 length equals 15 residues. Trimming stripped 2 bases from V and 7 bases from J, with 16 bases between. Germline V gene data show CDR1 as SGHRS and CDR2 as YFSETQ. The CDR3 region is CASSLNGGGNQPQHF. In DNA, the CDR3 is TGCGCCAGCAGCTTAAATGGCGGCGGGAACCAGCCCCAGCATTTT.